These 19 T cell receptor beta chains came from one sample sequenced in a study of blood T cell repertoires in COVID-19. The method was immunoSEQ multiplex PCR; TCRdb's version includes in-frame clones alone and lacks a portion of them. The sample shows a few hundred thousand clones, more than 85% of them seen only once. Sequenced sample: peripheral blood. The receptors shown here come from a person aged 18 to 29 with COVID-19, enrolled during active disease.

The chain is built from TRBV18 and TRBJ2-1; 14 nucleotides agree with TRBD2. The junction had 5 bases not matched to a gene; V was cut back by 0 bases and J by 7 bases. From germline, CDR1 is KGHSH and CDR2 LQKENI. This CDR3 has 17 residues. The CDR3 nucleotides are TGTGCCAGCTCACCACCGTTAGGACTAGCGGGAGGAAATGAGCAGTTCTTC. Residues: CASSPPLGLAGGNEQFF.

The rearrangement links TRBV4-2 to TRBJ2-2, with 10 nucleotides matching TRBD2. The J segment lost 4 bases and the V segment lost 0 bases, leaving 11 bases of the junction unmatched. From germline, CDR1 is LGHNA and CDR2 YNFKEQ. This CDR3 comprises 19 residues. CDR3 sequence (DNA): TGTGCCAGCAGCCAAGAGGGGCGAGCGGGAGGGCGGGGCACCGGGGAGCTGTTTTTT. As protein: CASSQEGRAGGRGTGELFF.

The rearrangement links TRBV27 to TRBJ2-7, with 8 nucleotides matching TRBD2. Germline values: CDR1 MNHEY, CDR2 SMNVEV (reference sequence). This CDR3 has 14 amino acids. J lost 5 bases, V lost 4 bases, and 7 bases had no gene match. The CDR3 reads CASSWGSGINEQYF. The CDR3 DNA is TGTGCCAGCAGTTGGGGTAGCGGGATAAACGAGCAGTACTTC.

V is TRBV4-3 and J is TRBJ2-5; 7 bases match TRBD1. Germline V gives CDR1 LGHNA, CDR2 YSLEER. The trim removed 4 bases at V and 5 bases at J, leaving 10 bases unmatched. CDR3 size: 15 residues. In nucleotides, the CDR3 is TGCGCCAGCAGCCTGGGGACAGCTCAGGTGGAGACCCAGTACTTC. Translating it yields CASSLGTAQVETQYF.

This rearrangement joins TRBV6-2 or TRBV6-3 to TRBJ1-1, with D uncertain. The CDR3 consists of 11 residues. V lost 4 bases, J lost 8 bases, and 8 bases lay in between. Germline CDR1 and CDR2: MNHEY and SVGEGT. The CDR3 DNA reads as TGTGCCAGCAGTTCCTCCCTGGAAGCTTTCTTT. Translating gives CASSSSLEAFF.

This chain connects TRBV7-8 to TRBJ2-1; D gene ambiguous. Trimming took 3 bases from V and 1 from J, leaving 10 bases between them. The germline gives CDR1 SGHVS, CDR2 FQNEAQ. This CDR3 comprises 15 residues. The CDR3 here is CASSFGGWSYNEQFF. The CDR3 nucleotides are TGTGCCAGCAGCTTTGGCGGATGGTCCTACAATGAGCAGTTCTTC.

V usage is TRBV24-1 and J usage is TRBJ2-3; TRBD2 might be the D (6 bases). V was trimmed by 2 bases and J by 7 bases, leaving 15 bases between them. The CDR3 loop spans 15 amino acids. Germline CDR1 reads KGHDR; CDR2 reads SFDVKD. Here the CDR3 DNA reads TGTGCCACCAGTGATTCCCGTAGCGGCTCAAATACGCAGTATTTT. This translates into CATSDSRSGSNTQYF.

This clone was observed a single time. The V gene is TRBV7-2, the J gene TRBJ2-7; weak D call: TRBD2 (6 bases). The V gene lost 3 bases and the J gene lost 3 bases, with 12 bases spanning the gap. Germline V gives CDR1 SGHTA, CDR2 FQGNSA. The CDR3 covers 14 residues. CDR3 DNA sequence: TGTGCCAGCAGCTTCCGAGGAGGGGACTACGAGCAGTACTTC. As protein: CASSFRGGDYEQYF.

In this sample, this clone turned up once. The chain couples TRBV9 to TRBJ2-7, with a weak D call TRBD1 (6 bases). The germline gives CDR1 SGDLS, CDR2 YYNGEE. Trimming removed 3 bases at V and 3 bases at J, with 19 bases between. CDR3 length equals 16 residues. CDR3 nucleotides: TGTGCCAGCAGCGCGGGGAACCCAGGGGCCAGCTACGAGCAGTACTTC. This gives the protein CASSAGNPGASYEQYF.

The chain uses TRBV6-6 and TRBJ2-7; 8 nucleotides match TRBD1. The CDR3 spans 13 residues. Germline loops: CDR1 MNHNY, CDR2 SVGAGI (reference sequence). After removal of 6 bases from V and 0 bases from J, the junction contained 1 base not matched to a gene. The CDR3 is CASSGQGSYEQYF. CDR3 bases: TGTGCCAGCAGCGGACAGGGCTCCTACGAGCAGTACTTC.

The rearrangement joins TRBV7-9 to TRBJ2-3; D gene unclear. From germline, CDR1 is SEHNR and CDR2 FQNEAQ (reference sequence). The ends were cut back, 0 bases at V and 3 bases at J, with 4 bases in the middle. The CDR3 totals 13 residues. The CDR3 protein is CASSLASTDTQYF. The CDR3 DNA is TGTGCCAGCAGCTTAGCTTCGACAGATACGCAGTATTTT.

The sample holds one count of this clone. CDR3 sequence reads: CASFPGTGYGYTF. The DNA of the CDR3 is TGTGCCAGCTTCCCCGGGACAGGGTATGGCTACACCTTC. V gene TRBV2 combines with J gene TRBJ1-2, with 9 bases lining up with TRBD1. The CDR3 runs to 13 residues. The germline V gene encodes CDR1 SNHLY and CDR2 FYNNEI. V lost 8 bases, J lost 5 bases, and 6 bases stayed unmatched. Full variable domain (remainder filled in from reference TRBV2 and TRBJ1-2): EPEVTQTPSHQVTQMGQEVILRCVPISNHLYFYWYRQILGQKVEFLVSFYNNEISEKSEIFDDQFSVERPDGSNFTLKIRSTKLEDSAMYFCASFPGTGYGYTFGSGTRLTVV.

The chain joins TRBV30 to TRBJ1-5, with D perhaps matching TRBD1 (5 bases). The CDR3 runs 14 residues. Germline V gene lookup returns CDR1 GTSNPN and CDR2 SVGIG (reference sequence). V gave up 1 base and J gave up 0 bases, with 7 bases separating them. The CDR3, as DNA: TGTGCCTGGAGTGAGGGGTATAGCAATCAGCCCCAGCATTTT. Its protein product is CAWSEGYSNQPQHF.

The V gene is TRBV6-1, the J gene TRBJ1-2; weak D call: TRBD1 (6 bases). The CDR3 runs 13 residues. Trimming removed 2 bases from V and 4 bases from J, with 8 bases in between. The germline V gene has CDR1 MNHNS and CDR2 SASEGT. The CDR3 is CASSELQGYGYTF. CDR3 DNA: TGTGCCAGCAGTGAACTACAGGGCTATGGCTACACCTTC.

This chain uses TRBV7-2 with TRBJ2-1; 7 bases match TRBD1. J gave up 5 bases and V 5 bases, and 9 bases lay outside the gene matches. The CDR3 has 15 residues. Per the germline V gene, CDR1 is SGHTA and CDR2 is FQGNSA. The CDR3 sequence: CASSPAGTVNNEQFF. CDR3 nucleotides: TGTGCCAGCAGCCCCGCCGGGACAGTAAACAATGAGCAGTTCTTC.

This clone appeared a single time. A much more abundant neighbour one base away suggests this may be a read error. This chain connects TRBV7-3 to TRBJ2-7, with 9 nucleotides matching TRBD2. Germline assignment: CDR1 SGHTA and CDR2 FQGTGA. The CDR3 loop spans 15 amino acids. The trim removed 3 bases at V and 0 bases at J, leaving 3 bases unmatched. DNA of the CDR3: TGTGCCAGCAGCTTGGATAGCGGGAGCTCCTACGAGCAGTACTTC. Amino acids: CASSLDSGSSYEQYF. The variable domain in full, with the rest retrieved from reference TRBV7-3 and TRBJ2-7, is GAGVSQTPSNKVTEKGKYVELRCDPISGHTALYWYRQSLGQGPEFLIYFQGTGAADDSGLPNDRFFAVRPEGSVSTLKIQRTERGDSAVYLCASSLDSGSSYEQYFGPGTRLTVT.

DNA of the CDR3: TGTGCCAGCAGCTTAGTAGGCTCGGGCTTAGGGGCGGAGACCCAGTACTTC. Protein product: CASSLVGSGLGAETQYF. This sequence joins TRBV11-2 and TRBJ2-5, with D maybe TRBD1 (5 bases). The germline V gene has CDR1 SGHAT and CDR2 FQNNGV. Trimming shortened V by 1 base and J by 5 bases, and 20 bases separated the two germline ends. This CDR3 is 17 amino acids long. Combining the CDR3 with reference TRBV11-2 and TRBJ2-5 gives the whole variable domain EAGVAQSPRYKIIEKRQSVAFWCNPISGHATLYWYQQILGQGPKLLIQFQNNGVVDDSQLPKDRFSAERLKGVDSTLKIQPAKLEDSAVYLCASSLVGSGLGAETQYFGPGTRLLVL.

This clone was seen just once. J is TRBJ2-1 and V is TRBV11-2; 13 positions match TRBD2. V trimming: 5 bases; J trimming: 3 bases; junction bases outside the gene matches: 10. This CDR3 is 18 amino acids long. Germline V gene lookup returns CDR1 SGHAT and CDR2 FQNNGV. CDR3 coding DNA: TGTGCCAGCAGCGAACTAGCGGGAGGGGTCGGCTTCTACAATGAGCAGTTCTTC. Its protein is CASSELAGGVGFYNEQFF.

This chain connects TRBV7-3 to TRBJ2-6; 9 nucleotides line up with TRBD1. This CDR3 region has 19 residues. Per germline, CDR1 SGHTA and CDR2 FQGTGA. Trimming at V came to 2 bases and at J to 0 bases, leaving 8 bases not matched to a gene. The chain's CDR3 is CASSLVRRDRASGANVLTF. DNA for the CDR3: TGTGCCAGCAGCTTAGTGAGACGGGACAGGGCCTCTGGGGCCAACGTCCTGACTTTC. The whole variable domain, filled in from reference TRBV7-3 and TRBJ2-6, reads GAGVSQTPSNKVTEKGKYVELRCDPISGHTALYWYRQSLGQGPEFLIYFQGTGAADDSGLPNDRFFAVRPEGSVSTLKIQRTERGDSAVYLCASSLVRRDRASGANVLTFGAGSRLTVL.